This T cell receptor (beta chain) was identified in a study of response to subunit inactivated influenza vaccine. V was pared by 6 bases and J by 3 bases, with 11 bases between. There are 13 residues in the CDR3. A single record per CDR3 protein comes from TCRdb applying MiXCR to the RT-PCR reads. Of about 570,000 distinct CDR3 sequences detected, about 10% appear once; the ten largest clones hold about 11%. The data were also submitted as part of a second study, on T cells expressing NK-cell markers. That source adds: cDNA encoding TCR beta was synthesized via 5'RACE template switching incorporating UMIs. Seven of the eight sequenced donors were classified as HCMV-seropositive, and one was classified as seronegative. In a few donors, dominant clonotypes made up roughly 25-60.1% of CD3+CD56-NKG2C+ cells.

Sequenced material: PBMCs from blood, taken on the day of vaccination. V is TRBV12-3 or TRBV12-4 and J is TRBJ2-5; D tentatively reads TRBD1 or TRBD2 (5 bases each). The source is a man between 45 and 60 years old who received an inactivated influenza vaccine. The CDR3 nucleotides read TGTGCCAGCAGCAAGGGACCGAAAGAGACCCAGTACTTC. It is translated as CASSKGPKETQYF.